The clone carrying this TCR beta chain occurred many times. This entry belongs to a study of T cells after yellow fever vaccination. About the research overall: With SMART-Seq v4 Ultra Low Input, the fractions containing low cell numbers were prepared.

Each CDR3 protein is one row after TCRdb ran MiXCR on the 5' RACE reads. The sample lists roughly 50,000 distinct CDR3 sequences, 7% to 8.5% occurring once. The CDR3 totals 14 residues. Trimming removed 6 bases from V and 3 bases from J; junction bases left unmatched: 7. CDR1 is LNHDA and CDR2 is SQIVND in the germline V gene (reference sequence). The source material was CD8+ T cells sorted from PBMCs, sampled roughly 15 days after the first yellow fever vaccination. This TCR was sampled from a man younger than 30 who received the YFV17D yellow fever vaccine. This chain joins TRBV19 and TRBJ2-7, with TRBD2 matching 8 bases. The CDR3 DNA sequence: TGTGCCAGTAGCCCCGGGGGGGTTGGCTACGAGCAGTACTTC. This codes for CASSPGGVGYEQYF.